These 20 T cell receptor beta chains originate from one sample sequenced in a study of molecular identifiers for immune sequencing clone quantification. TCRdb re-analysed the PCR reads in MiXCR, keeping a single row per CDR3 protein. The sample consists of about 100,000 distinct CDR3 sequences, about 35% of them appearing once. Sequenced input: naive CD8+ T cells from blood, with Jurkat cell RNA spiked in. Noted subset: FACS-sorted CD8+CD4-CCR7+CD45RA+ naive T cells. These receptors were collected from a human donor in good health. Some libraries in this study had Jurkat cell RNA spiked in.

The V gene is TRBV4-1, the J gene TRBJ1-2; D might be TRBD1 (5 bases). Trimming cost V 0 bases and J 4 bases, with 15 bases left between them. The CDR3 has 16 residues. Germline V gene data show CDR1 as MGHRA and CDR2 as YSYEKL. The DNA for the CDR3 is TGCGCCAGCAGCCAAGATTCATCGGACACATTCTATGGCTACACCTTC. Translation: CASSQDSSDTFYGYTF.

A few counts support this clonotype. The chain employs TRBV7-2 and TRBJ2-7, with a weak D call TRBD2 (5 bases). Germline V lookup: CDR1 SGHTA, CDR2 FQGNSA. This CDR3 spans 15 amino acids. V shed 5 bases and J shed 3 bases, with 17 bases lying between them. The CDR3 is CASSPRGSLVYEQYF. In DNA, the CDR3 is TGTGCCAGCAGCCCTCGGGGTAGTTTGGTCTACGAGCAGTACTTC.

This clonotype was detected a few times. CDR3 nucleotide sequence: TGTGCCAGCAGCCTCGACATCAATGAGCAGTTCTTC. Its protein product is CASSLDINEQFF. V usage is TRBV12-3 or TRBV12-4 and J usage is TRBJ2-1; D is uncertain. The CDR3 totals 12 residues. With 6 bases removed from V and 6 bases from J, the gap between germline ends came to 9 bases.

Turning to this clonotype: This may arise from a read error, as a much more abundant clone is one base away. The chain couples TRBV4-3 to TRBJ2-3, with D unresolved. The CDR3 length is 12 residues. Germline loops: CDR1 LGHNA, CDR2 YSLEER. The CDR3 loop reads CASSQEPDTLYF. The CDR3 region has the DNA TGCGCCAGCAGCCAAGAACCGGATACGCTGTATTTT.

The chain recombines TRBV2 with TRBJ2-2; 9 bases align to TRBD1. Trimming at V came to 7 bases and at J to 2 bases, leaving 8 bases not matched to a gene. Germline CDR1 is SNHLY and CDR2 is FYNNEI. This CDR3 is built from 16 residues. The CDR3 DNA reads as TGTGCCAGCATCAAACGGGGACAGGGAAACACCGGGGAGCTGTTTTTT. Translating it yields CASIKRGQGNTGELFF.

The CDR3: CASRRPGPRANEKLFF. The CDR3 DNA is TGTGCCAGCAGACGACCGGGACCCCGCGCTAATGAAAAACTGTTTTTT. The chain recombines TRBV6-2 or TRBV6-3 with TRBJ1-4; weak D call: TRBD1 (5 bases). This CDR3 has 16 amino acids. Germline values: CDR1 MNHEY, CDR2 SVGEGT. Trimming shortened V by 6 bases and J by 3 bases, and 17 bases separated the two germline ends.

This clonotype was observed at least ten times. The chain combines TRBV7-9 with TRBJ2-3; possible D gene TRBD1, 6 bases. V was cut by 2 bases and J by 4 bases, with 10 bases left in between. The CDR3 runs 14 residues. Germline CDR1 and CDR2: SEHNR and FQNEAQ (reference sequence). The CDR3 loop reads CASSLRGGADTQYF. CDR3 in DNA: TGTGCCAGCAGCTTACGTGGGGGCGCAGATACGCAGTATTTT.

This clonotype showed up many times. The chain links TRBV7-8 to TRBJ2-1; no clear D. Trimming cost V 3 bases and J 5 bases, with 8 bases left between them. The CDR3 is 13 amino acids. The germline V gene encodes CDR1 SGHVS and CDR2 FQNEAQ. The CDR3 DNA follows: TGTGCCAGCAGCTTCTATATTAACAATGAGCAGTTCTTC. Its protein is CASSFYINNEQFF.

This clonotype was counted at least ten times. The chain recombines TRBV7-6 with TRBJ2-3, with 9 bases that match TRBD1. Germline V CDR1 and CDR2: SGHVS, FNYEAQ. The CDR3 runs to 15 residues. The V segment lost 2 bases and the J segment 4 bases; nucleotides outside the gene matches: 4. CDR3 loop: CASSLWTGAADTQYF. CDR3 in DNA: TGTGCCAGCAGCTTATGGACAGGGGCGGCAGATACGCAGTATTTT.

In its sample, this clonotype was seen many times. The chain combines TRBV24-1 with TRBJ2-2, with D uncertain. The V gene's germline CDR1 is KGHDR and CDR2 SFDVKD. The CDR3 covers 12 residues. With 7 bases removed from V and 7 bases from J, the gap between germline ends came to 9 bases. The CDR3 sequence is CATRLGGGELFF. Here the CDR3 DNA reads TGTGCCACCAGGCTGGGCGGCGGGGAGCTGTTTTTT.

J is TRBJ2-2 and V is TRBV9; 10 bases are shared with TRBD2. Germline loops: CDR1 SGDLS, CDR2 YYNGEE. The V and J ends lost 7 bases and 5 bases, in that order; junction bases with no gene match: 5. The CDR3 contains 14 residues. The CDR3 loop is CASEGTSATGELFF. CDR3 DNA sequence: TGTGCCAGCGAAGGGACTAGCGCAACCGGGGAGCTGTTTTTT.

This clonotype showed up just a few times. The chain joins TRBV6-5 to TRBJ2-5; 9 bases line up with TRBD1. Germline V gene lookup returns CDR1 MNHEY and CDR2 SVGAGI. The CDR3 extends over 15 amino acids. V shed 1 base and J 4 bases; nucleotides not matched to a gene: 4. The CDR3 DNA sequence: TGTGCCAGCAGTTACTGGGACAGGGAAGGAGAGACCCAGTACTTC. Translation gives CASSYWDREGETQYF.

The chain employs TRBV12-3 or TRBV12-4 and TRBJ2-3; 10 bases map to TRBD2. V dropped 6 bases and J dropped 3; count of bases not matched to a gene: 9. This CDR3 has 16 amino acids. CDR3 bases: TGTGCCAGCAGAGAAACCGCTAGCGGGAGAACAGATACGCAGTATTTT. Protein product: CASRETASGRTDTQYF.

The table lists this clonotype with a few counts. A much larger clonotype is one base distant, so this may be a read error. The chain employs TRBV10-2 and TRBJ2-7, with D uncertain. Germline CDR1 and CDR2: WSHSY and SAAADI. The V gene lost 10 bases and the J gene lost 5 bases, with 18 bases spanning the gap. The CDR3 extends over 13 amino acids. The CDR3 nucleotides read TGCGCCATAGCAGGCCCGTCCCCCAACGAGCAGTACTTC. Translating gives CAIAGPSPNEQYF.

This chain uses TRBV13 with TRBJ2-5, with D possibly TRBD2 on 6 matching bases. Germline lookup yields CDR1 PRHDT and CDR2 FYEKMQ (reference sequence). Deletions cut 2 bases from V and 2 bases from J, with 9 bases between. The CDR3 contains 14 residues. Here the CDR3 reads CASSLRGLQETQYF. CDR3 nucleotide sequence: TGTGCCAGCAGCTTACGGGGACTGCAAGAGACCCAGTACTTC.

Regarding this clonotype: This may be a read error, as it is one base from a much larger clone. The chain has TRBV28 and TRBJ1-4; D may be TRBD1 (5 bases). This CDR3 has 15 residues. Germline V gives CDR1 MDHEN, CDR2 SYDVKM. For the CDR3, the DNA is TGTGCCAGCAGTCCCCCCGGGAGGGGTGGAGAAAAACTGTATTTT. Translation: CASSPPGRGGEKLYF.

Regarding this clonotype: One base away lies a much larger clone, so this may be a sequencing read error. The chain recombines TRBV4-2 with TRBJ1-1, with D unresolved. CDR1 is LGHNA and CDR2 is YNFKEQ in the germline V gene. This CDR3 has 13 residues. Trimming took off 6 bases at V and 5 bases at J, with 13 bases between the two ends. The CDR3 region has the DNA TGTGCCAGCAGTAAGGGCGGCGGGACTGAAGCTTTCTTT. As protein: CASSKGGGTEAFF.

The chain joins TRBV11-2 to TRBJ1-6; D not resolved. Trimming pared 5 bases from V and 5 bases from J, leaving 4 bases between. Germline CDR1 reads SGHAT; CDR2 reads FQNNGV. The CDR3 has 12 residues. CDR3 DNA sequence: TGTGCCAGCAGCCGGAATAATTCACCCCTCCACTTT. Its translation: CASSRNNSPLHF.

Ten or more counts support this clonotype. The rearrangement links TRBV7-9 to TRBJ2-7; 8 bases fit TRBD2. The CDR3 runs to 14 residues. Germline assignment: CDR1 SEHNR and CDR2 FQNEAQ (reference sequence). The V segment lost 3 bases and the J segment 6 bases; nucleotides outside the gene matches: 7. The CDR3 here is CASSFPGLAREQYF. CDR3 DNA: TGTGCCAGCAGCTTTCCCGGACTAGCCCGCGAGCAGTACTTC.

Of note for this clonotype: It may be a read error: a sequence one base away is much more abundant. J is TRBJ2-5 and V is TRBV6-5; D gene ambiguous. This CDR3 is built from 14 residues. Germline CDR1 is MNHEY and CDR2 is SVGAGI. The CDR3 spells CASSYAGPQETQNF. For the CDR3, the DNA is TGTGCCAGCAGCTACGCCGGGCCCCAAGAGACCCAGAACTTC.